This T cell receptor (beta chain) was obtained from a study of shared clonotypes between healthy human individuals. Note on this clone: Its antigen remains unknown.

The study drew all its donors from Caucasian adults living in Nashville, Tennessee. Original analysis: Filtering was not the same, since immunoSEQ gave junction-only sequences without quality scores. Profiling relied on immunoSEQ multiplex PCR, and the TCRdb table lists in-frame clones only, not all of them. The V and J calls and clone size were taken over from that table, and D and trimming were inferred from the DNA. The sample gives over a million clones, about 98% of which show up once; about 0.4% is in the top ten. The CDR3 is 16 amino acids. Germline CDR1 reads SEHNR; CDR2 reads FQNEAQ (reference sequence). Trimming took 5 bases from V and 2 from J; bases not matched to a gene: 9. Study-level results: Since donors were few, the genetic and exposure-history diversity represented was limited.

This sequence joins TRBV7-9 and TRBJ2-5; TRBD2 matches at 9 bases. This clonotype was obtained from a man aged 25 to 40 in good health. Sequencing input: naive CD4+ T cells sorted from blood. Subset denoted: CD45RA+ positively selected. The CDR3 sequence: CASSTTTSGYQETQYF. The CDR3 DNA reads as TGTGCCAGCAGCACAACGACTAGCGGTTATCAAGAGACCCAGTACTTC.